The source of this T cell receptor beta chain is a study of CD8 T cells in ankylosing spondylitis. Findings and limits, study-wide: Seemingly distinctive of ankylosing spondylitis blood was a TCR beta motif formed by eight highly homologous variants. Several of the motif variants were reported before in synovial fluid and blood from reactive arthritis.

V dropped 0 bases and J dropped 0; count of bases not matched to a gene: 7. The CDR3 is 19 amino acids. Germline assignment: CDR1 SGHAT and CDR2 FQDESV (reference sequence). In the case of this clonotype: The antigen is not known.

TCRdb re-called the 5' RACE reads with MiXCR, one entry per CDR3 protein. Here the sample spans more than 300,000 distinct CDR3 sequences, 11% being singletons. The genes are TRBV11-1 and TRBJ2-1, with 11 positions matching TRBD2. The receptor was derived from a female donor with ankylosing spondylitis or in good health (not recorded which). Sequenced material: blood, either unsorted or a sorted T cell fraction (not recorded which). The CDR3 reads CASSLAATSGKSSYNEQFF. For the CDR3, the DNA is TGTGCCAGCAGCTTAGCTGCGACTAGCGGGAAGAGCTCCTACAATGAGCAGTTCTTC.